One sample yielded the 10 T cell receptor beta chains listed below, sequenced in a study of shared clonotypes between healthy human individuals (dated by TCRdb to the early 2020s). The protocol used for the library was the immunoSEQ multiplex PCR assay. The table comes from immuneACCESS by way of TCRdb, which keeps in-frame sequences with V and J called. Part of the clones is missing from these tables; in studies checked, under half for an unresolved V gene and the rest for unknown reasons. The sample table holds around 990,000 clones, of which 77% were seen once. The ten largest account for 0.7% to 0.95% of the sample. Material: memory CD4+ T cells from PBMCs. According to the study, the label for this sample's cell subset or site signals: CD45RA-negative fraction. The receptors were gathered from a man aged 18 to 30 in good health. Some clones in this sample may be carry-over from other donors' samples.

This clone was detected only once. The chain combines TRBV4-2 with TRBJ1-5, with D hard to call. The CDR3 is 12 residues long. Germline CDR1 is LGHNA and CDR2 is YNFKEQ. V gave up 1 base and J gave up 4 bases, with 2 bases separating them. CDR3: CASSQANQPQHF. The CDR3 bases are TGTGCCAGCAGCCAAGCAAATCAGCCCCAGCATTTT.

V and J are TRBV10-2 and TRBJ2-3, with 7 bases lining up with TRBD2. V lost 1 base to trimming and J lost 6 bases; unmatched junction nucleotides: 10. The CDR3 is made up of 16 amino acids. Germline assignment: CDR1 WSHSY and CDR2 SAAADI. CDR3 in DNA: TGCGCCAGCAGTGAGTGGGGGGGAGGGCTAGGGGATACGCAGTATTTT. This encodes CASSEWGGGLGDTQYF.

This clone has only one observation. The V and J genes are TRBV4-1 and TRBJ2-1; D could derive from TRBD1 or TRBD2 (5 bases each). Trimming shortened V by 4 bases and J by 0 bases, and 16 bases separated the two germline ends. Per the germline V gene, CDR1 is MGHRA and CDR2 is YSYEKL. This CDR3 has 17 residues. The CDR3 region is CASSREGSGTSYNEQFF. The CDR3 DNA follows: TGCGCCAGCAGCCGTGAGGGGAGCGGAACCTCCTACAATGAGCAGTTCTTC.

The V call is TRBV28, the J call TRBJ2-1; 7 bases line up with TRBD2. CDR3 length: 14 residues. Per the germline V gene, CDR1 is MDHEN and CDR2 is SYDVKM. J gave up 5 bases and V 7 bases, and 8 bases lay outside the gene matches. CDR3 region: CASNTAGRHNEQFF. CDR3 in DNA: TGTGCCAGCAATACAGCGGGAAGACACAATGAGCAGTTCTTC.

This clone was detected once. Other nucleotide sequences from this sample produce the same CDR3. This rearrangement joins TRBV28 to TRBJ1-2; the D is unclear. This CDR3 comprises 12 residues. Trimming took 2 bases from V and 4 from J, leaving 5 bases between them. CDR1 is MDHEN, CDR2 SYDVKM, per germline. In nucleotides, the CDR3 is TGTGCCAGCAGTTTAAGCTCCTATGGCTACACCTTC. Protein sequence: CASSLSSYGYTF.

The V gene is TRBV7-3, the J gene TRBJ2-2, with 11 bases aligning to TRBD1. CDR3 length: 17 amino acids. Germline CDR1 and CDR2: SGHTA and FQGTGA. V trimming: 0 bases; J trimming: 5 bases; junction bases outside the gene matches: 5. As DNA, the CDR3 is TGTGCCAGCAGCTTAACGTCGGACAGGGGGCGGACCGGGGAGCTGTTTTTT. Translated: CASSLTSDRGRTGELFF.

In its sample, this clone was seen a few times. The CDR3 region is CASSTGDGTNLGEQFF. Written as DNA, the CDR3 is TGCGCCAGCAGCACCGGGGACGGAACAAACCTCGGTGAGCAGTTCTTC. V gene TRBV5-1 combines with J gene TRBJ2-1; tentatively, D is TRBD1 or TRBD2 (5 bases each). CDR3 size: 16 residues. V dropped 4 bases and J dropped 9 bases, with 23 bases sitting between them. Germline lookup yields CDR1 SGHRS and CDR2 YFSETQ.

This rearrangement joins TRBV10-3 to TRBJ2-1, with D uncertain. The CDR3 totals 11 residues. Trimming took off 6 bases at V and 10 bases at J, with 10 bases between the two ends. CDR1 is ENHRY, CDR2 SYGVKD, per germline. Here the CDR3 DNA reads TGTGCCATCAGCCCCTACCAAGAGCAGTTCTTC. This encodes CAISPYQEQFF.

In its sample, this clone was seen once. This chain joins TRBV4-3 and TRBJ2-2; the D is unclear. Germline CDR1 LGHNA, CDR2 YSLEER. This CDR3 is built from 14 residues. The V and J ends lost 0 bases and 4 bases respectively, with 6 bases between them. The CDR3: CASSQDSATGELFF. The DNA of the CDR3 is TGCGCCAGCAGCCAAGATTCCGCCACCGGGGAGCTGTTTTTT.

The V and J genes are TRBV10-1 and TRBJ2-7, with no clear D. The germline gives CDR1 WNHNN, CDR2 SYGVQD (reference sequence). V dropped 4 bases and J dropped 5 bases, with 18 bases sitting between them. The CDR3 sequence is 15 residues long. The CDR3 DNA reads TGCGCCAGCAGTGTCCGCCTCCTGGTTATGAACGAGCAGTACTTC. This gives the protein CASSVRLLVMNEQYF.